This TCR beta chain was recorded in a study of breast tumors, draining lymph nodes, adjacent tissues. Study-level findings and limits: Data only fit, rather than demonstrated, lymph node origin of most tumor T cells. Compared with lymph nodes, tumors were less diverse; compared with nontumor tissue, more.

V was clipped by 6 bases and J by 5 bases; unmatched bases: 4. Germline CDR1 is LGHDT and CDR2 is YNNKEL (reference sequence). The CDR3 is made up of 14 amino acids. The lymph nodes were axillary draining lymph nodes from breast cancer patients. TCRdb ran MiXCR on the multiplex PCR reads and lists one entry per CDR3 protein. The sample has over 150,000 distinct CDR3 sequences; 31% are singletons. This clonotype has at least ten counts. Its antigen is undetermined. The receptor comes from a female donor with breast cancer. Some clones in this sample may be carry-over from other donors' samples. This chain joins TRBV3-1 and TRBJ2-3; TRBD2 agrees at 11 bases. Input material: axillary lymph node tissue. The CDR3 region has the DNA TGTGCCAGCAGGCCCACTAGCGGGGGAGATACGCAGTATTTT. Translation: CASRPTSGGDTQYF.